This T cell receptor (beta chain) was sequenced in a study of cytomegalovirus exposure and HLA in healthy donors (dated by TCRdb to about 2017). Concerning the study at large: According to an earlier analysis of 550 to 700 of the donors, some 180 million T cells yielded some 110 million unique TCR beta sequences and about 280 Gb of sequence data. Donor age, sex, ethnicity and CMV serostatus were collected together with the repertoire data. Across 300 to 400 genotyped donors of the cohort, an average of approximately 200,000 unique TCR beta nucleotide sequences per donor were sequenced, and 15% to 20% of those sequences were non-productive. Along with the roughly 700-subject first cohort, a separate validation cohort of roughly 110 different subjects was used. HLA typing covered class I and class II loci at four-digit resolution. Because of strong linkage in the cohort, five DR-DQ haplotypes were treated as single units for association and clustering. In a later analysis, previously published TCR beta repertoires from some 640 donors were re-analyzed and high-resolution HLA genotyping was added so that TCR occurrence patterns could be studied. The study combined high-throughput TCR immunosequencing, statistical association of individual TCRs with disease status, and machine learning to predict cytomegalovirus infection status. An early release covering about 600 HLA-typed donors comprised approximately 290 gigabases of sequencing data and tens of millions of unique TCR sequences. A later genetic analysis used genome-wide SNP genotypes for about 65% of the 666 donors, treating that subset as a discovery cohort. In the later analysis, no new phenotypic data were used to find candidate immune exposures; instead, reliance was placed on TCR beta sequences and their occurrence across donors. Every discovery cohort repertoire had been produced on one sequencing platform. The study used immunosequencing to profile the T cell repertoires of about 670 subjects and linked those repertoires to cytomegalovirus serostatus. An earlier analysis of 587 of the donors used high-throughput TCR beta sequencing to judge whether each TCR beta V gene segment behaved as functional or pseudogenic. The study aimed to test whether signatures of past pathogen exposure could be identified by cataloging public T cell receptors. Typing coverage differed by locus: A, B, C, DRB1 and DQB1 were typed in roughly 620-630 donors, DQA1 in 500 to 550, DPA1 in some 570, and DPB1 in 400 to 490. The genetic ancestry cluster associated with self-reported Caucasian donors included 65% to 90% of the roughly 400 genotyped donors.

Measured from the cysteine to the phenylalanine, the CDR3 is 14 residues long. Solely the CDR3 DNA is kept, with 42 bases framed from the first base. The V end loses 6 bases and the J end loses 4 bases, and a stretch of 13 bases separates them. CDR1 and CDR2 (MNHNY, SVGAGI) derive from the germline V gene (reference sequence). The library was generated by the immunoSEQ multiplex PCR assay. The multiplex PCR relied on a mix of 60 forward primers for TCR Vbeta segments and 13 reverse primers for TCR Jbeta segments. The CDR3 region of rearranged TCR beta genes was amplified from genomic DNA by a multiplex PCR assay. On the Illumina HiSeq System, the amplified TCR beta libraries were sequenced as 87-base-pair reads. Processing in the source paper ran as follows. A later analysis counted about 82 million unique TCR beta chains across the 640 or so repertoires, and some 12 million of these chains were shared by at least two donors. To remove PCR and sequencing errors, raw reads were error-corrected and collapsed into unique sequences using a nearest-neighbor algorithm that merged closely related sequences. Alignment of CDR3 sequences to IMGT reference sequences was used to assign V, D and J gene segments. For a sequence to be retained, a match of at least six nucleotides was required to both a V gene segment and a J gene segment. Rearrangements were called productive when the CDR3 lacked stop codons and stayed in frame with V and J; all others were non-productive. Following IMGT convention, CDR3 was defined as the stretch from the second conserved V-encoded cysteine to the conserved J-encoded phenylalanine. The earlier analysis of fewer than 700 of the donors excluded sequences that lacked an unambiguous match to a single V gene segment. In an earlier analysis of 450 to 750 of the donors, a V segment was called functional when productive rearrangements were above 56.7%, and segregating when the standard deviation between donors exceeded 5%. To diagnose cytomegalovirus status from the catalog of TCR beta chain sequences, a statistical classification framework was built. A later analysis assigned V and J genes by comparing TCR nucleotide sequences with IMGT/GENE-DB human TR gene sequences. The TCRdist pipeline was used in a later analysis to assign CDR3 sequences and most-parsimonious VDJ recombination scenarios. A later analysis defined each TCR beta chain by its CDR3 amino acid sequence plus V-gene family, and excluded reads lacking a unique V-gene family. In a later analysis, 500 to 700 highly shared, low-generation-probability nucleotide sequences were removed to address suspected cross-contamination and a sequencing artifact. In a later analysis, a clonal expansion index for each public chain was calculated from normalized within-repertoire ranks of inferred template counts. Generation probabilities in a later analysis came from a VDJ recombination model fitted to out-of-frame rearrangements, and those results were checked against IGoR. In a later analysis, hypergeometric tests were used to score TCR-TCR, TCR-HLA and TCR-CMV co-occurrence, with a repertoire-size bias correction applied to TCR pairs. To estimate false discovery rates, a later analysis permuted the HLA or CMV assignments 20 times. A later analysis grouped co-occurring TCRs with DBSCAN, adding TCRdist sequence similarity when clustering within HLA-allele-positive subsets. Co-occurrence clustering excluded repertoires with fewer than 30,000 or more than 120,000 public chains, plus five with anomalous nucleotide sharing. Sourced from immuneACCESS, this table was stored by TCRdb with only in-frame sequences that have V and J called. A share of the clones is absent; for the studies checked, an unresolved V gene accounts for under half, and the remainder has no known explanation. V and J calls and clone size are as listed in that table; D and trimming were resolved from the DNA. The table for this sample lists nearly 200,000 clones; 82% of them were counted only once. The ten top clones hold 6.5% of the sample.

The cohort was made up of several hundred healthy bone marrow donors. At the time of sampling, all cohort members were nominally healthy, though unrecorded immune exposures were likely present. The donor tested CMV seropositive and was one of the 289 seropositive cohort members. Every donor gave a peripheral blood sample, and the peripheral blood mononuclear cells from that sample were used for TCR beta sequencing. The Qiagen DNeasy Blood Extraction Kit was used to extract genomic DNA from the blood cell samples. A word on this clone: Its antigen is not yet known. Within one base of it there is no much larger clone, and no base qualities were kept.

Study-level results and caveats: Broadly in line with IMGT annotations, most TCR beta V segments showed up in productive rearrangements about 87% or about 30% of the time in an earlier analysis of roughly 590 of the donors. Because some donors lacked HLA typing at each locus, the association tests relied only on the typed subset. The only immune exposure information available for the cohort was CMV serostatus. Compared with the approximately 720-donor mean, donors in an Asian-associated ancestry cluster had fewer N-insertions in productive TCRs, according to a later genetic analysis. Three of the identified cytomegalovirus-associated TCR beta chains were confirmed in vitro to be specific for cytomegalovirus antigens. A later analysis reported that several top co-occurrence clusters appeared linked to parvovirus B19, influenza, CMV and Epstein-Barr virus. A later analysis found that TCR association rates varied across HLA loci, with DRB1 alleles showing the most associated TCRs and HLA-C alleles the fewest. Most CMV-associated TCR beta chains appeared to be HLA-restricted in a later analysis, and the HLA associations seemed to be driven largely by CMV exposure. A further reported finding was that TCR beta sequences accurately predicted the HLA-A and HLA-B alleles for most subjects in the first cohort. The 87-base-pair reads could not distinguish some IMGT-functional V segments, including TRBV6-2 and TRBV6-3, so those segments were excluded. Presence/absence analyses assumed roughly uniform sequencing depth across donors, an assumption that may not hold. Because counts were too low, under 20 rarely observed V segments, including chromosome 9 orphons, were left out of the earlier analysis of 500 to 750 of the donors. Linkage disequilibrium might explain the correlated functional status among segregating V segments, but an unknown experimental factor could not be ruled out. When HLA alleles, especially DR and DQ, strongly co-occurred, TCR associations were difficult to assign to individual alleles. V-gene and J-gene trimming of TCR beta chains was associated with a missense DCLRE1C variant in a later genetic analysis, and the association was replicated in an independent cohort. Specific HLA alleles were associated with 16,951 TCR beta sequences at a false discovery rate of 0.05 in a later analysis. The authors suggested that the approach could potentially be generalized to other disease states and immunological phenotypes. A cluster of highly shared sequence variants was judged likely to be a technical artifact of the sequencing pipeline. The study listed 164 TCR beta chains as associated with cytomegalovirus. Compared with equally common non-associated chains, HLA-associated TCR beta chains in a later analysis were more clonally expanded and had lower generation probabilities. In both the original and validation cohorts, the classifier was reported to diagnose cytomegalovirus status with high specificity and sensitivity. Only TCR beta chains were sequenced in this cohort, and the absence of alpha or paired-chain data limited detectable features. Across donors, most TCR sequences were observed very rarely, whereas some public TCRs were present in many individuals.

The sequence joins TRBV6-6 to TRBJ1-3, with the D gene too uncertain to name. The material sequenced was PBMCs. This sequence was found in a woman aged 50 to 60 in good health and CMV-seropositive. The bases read TGTGCCAGCAGCCTGGCGGTTCTCGGAAACACCATATATTTT. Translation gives CASSLAVLGNTIYF.